A single sample gave rise to the 18 T cell receptor beta chains below, sequenced in a study of T cells in Graves' hyperthyroidism and ophthalmopathy. RNA transcripts were the template for amplifying TCR beta CDR3 regions. First-round RT-PCR targeting the TCR CDR3 was performed with the HTBI primer set. Each CDR3 protein is one row after TCRdb ran MiXCR on the multiplex PCR reads. The sample holds hundreds of thousands of distinct CDR3 sequences, less than 15% seen once. The sequencing input was blood. These receptors originate from a woman aged 18-30 years with Graves' hyperthyroidism.

The chain employs TRBV6-1 and TRBJ2-5; D is ambiguous. The length of the CDR3 is 14 residues. V dropped 6 bases and J dropped 5 bases, with 16 bases sitting between them. Germline assignment: CDR1 MNHNS and CDR2 SASEGT. CDR3 loop: CASRTSRVRETQYF. The CDR3 DNA reads TGTGCCAGCAGGACTTCCCGGGTCCGGGAGACCCAGTACTTC.

This clonotype was seen at least ten times. V and J are TRBV12-3 or TRBV12-4 and TRBJ1-4; 9 bases align to TRBD1. V was clipped by 3 bases and J by 8 bases; unmatched bases: 7. The CDR3 runs 15 residues. Written as DNA, the CDR3 is TGTGCCAGCAGTTTGGGACAGGGTGGACACGAAAAACTGTTTTTT. Protein: CASSLGQGGHEKLFF.

The chain uses TRBV4-1 and TRBJ1-1; D possibly corresponds to TRBD1 (6 bases). The V and J ends lost 2 bases and 5 bases respectively, with 15 bases between them. Looked up from germline, CDR1 is MGHRA and CDR2 is YSYEKL. This CDR3 spans 15 amino acids. The CDR3 protein is CASSQYGQSRTEAFF. The CDR3 DNA reads as TGCGCCAGCAGCCAATACGGACAGAGTCGGACTGAAGCTTTCTTT.

The chain uses TRBV28 and TRBJ1-5, with D uncertain. The germline V and J ends were trimmed by 1 base and 4 bases, with 14 bases remaining between them. The germline V gene has CDR1 MDHEN and CDR2 SYDVKM. The length of the CDR3 is 16 residues. CDR3 bases: TGTGCCAGCAGTTTATTGGGAGGACCGATTAATCAGCCCCAGCATTTT. Its translation: CASSLLGGPINQPQHF.

The table lists this clonotype with many counts. The chain is built from TRBV4-2 and TRBJ2-7, with D unclear. Trimming left V 0 bases short and J 0 bases short, with 9 bases between. This CDR3 region has 15 residues. The germline V gene encodes CDR1 LGHNA and CDR2 YNFKEQ. The CDR3 DNA reads TGTGCCAGCAGCCAAGATATCCGGAGCTCCTACGAGCAGTACTTC. It is translated as CASSQDIRSSYEQYF.

This clonotype was recorded at least ten times. This chain uses TRBV28 with TRBJ1-1, with 8 bases that match TRBD1. Germline values: CDR1 MDHEN, CDR2 SYDVKM. The CDR3 has 14 residues. With 5 bases clipped from V and 6 bases from J, the junction kept 8 bases outside the gene matches. Written as DNA, the CDR3 is TGTGCCAGCAGTGGCTCAGGGGGCGCGGCTGAAGCTTTCTTT. Its translation is CASSGSGGAAEAFF. Looking up the rest from reference TRBV28 and TRBJ1-1 gives the full variable domain: DVKVTQSSRYLVKRTGEKVFLECVQDMDHENMFWYRQDPGLGLRLIYFSYDVKMKEKGDIPEGYSVSREKKERFSLILESASTNQTSMYLCASSGSGGAAEAFFGQGTRLTVV.

This clonotype was counted many times. This sequence joins TRBV7-9 and TRBJ2-3; 10 nucleotides match TRBD2. The CDR3 runs 17 residues. V lost 4 bases to trimming and J lost 1 base; unmatched junction nucleotides: 8. CDR1 and CDR2 (germline): SEHNR, FQNEAQ (reference sequence). The CDR3 DNA follows: TGTGCCAGCAGCTACCTAGCGGGAGTATCTGGCACAGATACGCAGTATTTT. It translates to CASSYLAGVSGTDTQYF. Supplemented by reference TRBV7-9 and TRBJ2-3, the full variable domain reads DTGVSQNPRHKITKRGQNVTFRCDPISEHNRLYWYRQTLGQGPEFLTYFQNEAQLEKSRLLSDRFSAERPKGSFSTLEIQRTEQGDSAMYLCASSYLAGVSGTDTQYFGPGTRLTVL.

This clonotype was seen at least ten times. This chain joins TRBV27 and TRBJ2-1, with TRBD2 matching 16 bases. J lost 6 bases, V lost 6 bases, and 20 bases had no gene match. Germline-derived CDR1 and CDR2 are MNHEY and SMNVEV (reference sequence). The CDR3 covers 21 residues. The CDR3 region has the DNA TGTGCCAGCAGCTCTGTAAGACGGGGGACTAGCGGGAGGGCCCGGTCCAATGAGCAGTTCTTC. The encoded protein is CASSSVRRGTSGRARSNEQFF.

With regard to this clonotype: This may come from a read error, since a much larger clone is one base off. The V gene is TRBV12-3 or TRBV12-4, the J gene TRBJ2-7; D gene unclear. Trimming took off 8 bases at V and 3 bases at J, with 11 bases between the two ends. The CDR3 spans 12 residues. Here the CDR3 DNA reads TGTGCCAGCCGGACGGACGACTACGAGCAGTACTTC. As protein: CASRTDDYEQYF.

This clonotype has just a few counts. V usage is TRBV7-9 and J usage is TRBJ1-5; TRBD1 might be the D (6 bases). Germline assignment: CDR1 SEHNR and CDR2 FQNEAQ (reference sequence). CDR3 length: 15 residues. Trimming removed 3 bases from V and 1 base from J, with 10 bases in between. The CDR3 here is CASSLAGASNQPQHF. CDR3 in DNA: TGTGCCAGCAGCTTGGCAGGGGCCAGCAATCAGCCCCAGCATTTT.

A few counts support this clonotype. A clone one base away is much larger, so this may be a read error. This sequence joins TRBV7-9 and TRBJ2-3; maybe TRBD2 (6 bases). The CDR3 sequence is 17 residues long. The ends were cut back, 5 bases at V and 3 bases at J, with 21 bases in the middle. Per germline, CDR1 SEHNR and CDR2 FQNEAQ (reference sequence). The CDR3 loop reads CASSLKRRREPTDTQYF. The CDR3 nucleotides read TGTGCCAGCAGCCTTAAAAGGAGGAGGGAGCCGACAGATACGCAGTATTTT.

Only a few counts were recorded for this clonotype. The gene calls are TRBV20-1 and TRBJ2-1; a possible D gene is TRBD2 (5 bases). The CDR3 length is 16 residues. V lost 3 bases, J lost 0 bases, and 15 bases lay in between. CDR1 and CDR2 from the germline V gene are DFQATT and SNEGSKA (reference sequence). CDR3 region: CSARVFGESSYNEQFF. The CDR3 DNA reads as TGCAGTGCTAGGGTATTCGGGGAAAGCTCCTACAATGAGCAGTTCTTC.

This clonotype appeared many times. This chain links TRBV18 with TRBJ2-3, with D hard to call. CDR1 and CDR2 from the germline V gene are KGHSH and LQKENI. The CDR3 loop spans 13 amino acids. V was clipped by 3 bases and J by 4 bases, with 8 bases between them. The CDR3 region has the DNA TGTGCCAGCTCACCCAGTTCGGCAGATACGCAGTATTTT. It encodes CASSPSSADTQYF.

About this clonotype: A much larger clone is a single base away; this may be a read error. The V and J genes are TRBV7-9 and TRBJ2-3, with TRBD2 matching 9 bases. Germline values: CDR1 SEHNR, CDR2 FQNEAQ (reference sequence). The CDR3 is made up of 15 amino acids. For the CDR3, the DNA is TGTGCCAGCAGCCCTAGGATAGCGGGGGCAGATACGCGGTATTTT. It encodes CASSPRIAGADTRYF.

This clonotype was seen a handful of times. The J gene is TRBJ1-5, the V gene TRBV6-1; 8 nucleotides agree with TRBD1. The CDR3 runs 15 residues. Germline-derived CDR1 and CDR2 are MNHNS and SASEGT. The V gene end was trimmed by 6 bases and the J gene end by 1 base; junction bases not matched to a gene: 5. The CDR3 protein is CASRAGGVSNQPQHF. CDR3 coding DNA: TGTGCCAGCAGAGCAGGGGGCGTAAGCAATCAGCCCCAGCATTTT.

This clonotype was seen a few times. This chain joins TRBV27 and TRBJ1-6, with D maybe TRBD1 (5 bases). The CDR3 totals 20 residues. The V gene's germline CDR1 is MNHEY and CDR2 SMNVEV (reference sequence). V was pared by 0 bases and J by 3 bases, with 21 bases between. CDR3 in amino acids: CASSLSIPRGALIYNSPLHF. In nucleotides, the CDR3 is TGTGCCAGCAGTTTATCAATCCCTCGAGGGGCCTTAATCTATAATTCACCCCTCCACTTT.

This clonotype was picked up many times. The chain is built from TRBV24-1 and TRBJ2-1; D unresolved. The germline CDR1 and CDR2 sequences are KGHDR and SFDVKD. This CDR3 is built from 12 residues. V was pared by 3 bases and J by 10 bases, with 9 bases between. The CDR3 DNA sequence: TGTGCCACCAGTGATCAAAGTCTAGAGCAGTTCTTC. It translates to CATSDQSLEQFF.

A word on this clonotype: This may be a read error: a much more frequent sequence differs by one nucleotide. Here the CDR3 omits its conserved ending phenylalanine or tryptophan, so a read error is the likely source. J is TRBJ2-3 and V is TRBV13; 8 positions match TRBD1. Germline CDR1 is PRHDT and CDR2 is FYEKMQ (reference sequence). V trimming: 3 bases; J trimming: 2 bases; junction bases outside the gene matches: 4. The CDR3 runs to 15 residues. The CDR3 nucleotides are TGTGCCAGCAGCTTGGGACAGGACCTCACAGATACGCAGTATCTT. Protein sequence: CASSLGQDLTDTQYL.